The clone carrying this T cell receptor (beta chain) appeared once. What it binds is not known. At one of its ends the junction is not consistent with the germline gene, which may arise from a read error. The sample belongs to a study of T cell repertoires in cytomegalovirus infection. Study details: An indication of both CMV infection and matching HLA type came from public TCR beta signatures. Study-level findings and limits: Individuals carrying CMV plus the relevant HLA were identified by cumulative frequency of public TCR beta families.

Using its own MiXCR run on the reads, TCRdb lists one record per CDR3 protein. The table includes a few hundred thousand distinct CDR3 sequences, approximately 15% detected once. Sample: CD8+ T cells from PBMCs. The receptor was isolated from a human donor in good health (CMV status not recorded). Some clones in this sample may be carry-over from other donors' samples.

CDR3 bases: TGCAGTGCTAGAGGCGGGACTCTCCTCTCTTACGGGCAGTACTTC. It translates to CSARGGTLLSYGQYF. V and J are TRBV20-1 and TRBJ2-7; TRBD2 is a possible D gene (6 bases). The CDR3 totals 15 residues. Germline loops: CDR1 DFQATT, CDR2 SNEGSKA (reference sequence).